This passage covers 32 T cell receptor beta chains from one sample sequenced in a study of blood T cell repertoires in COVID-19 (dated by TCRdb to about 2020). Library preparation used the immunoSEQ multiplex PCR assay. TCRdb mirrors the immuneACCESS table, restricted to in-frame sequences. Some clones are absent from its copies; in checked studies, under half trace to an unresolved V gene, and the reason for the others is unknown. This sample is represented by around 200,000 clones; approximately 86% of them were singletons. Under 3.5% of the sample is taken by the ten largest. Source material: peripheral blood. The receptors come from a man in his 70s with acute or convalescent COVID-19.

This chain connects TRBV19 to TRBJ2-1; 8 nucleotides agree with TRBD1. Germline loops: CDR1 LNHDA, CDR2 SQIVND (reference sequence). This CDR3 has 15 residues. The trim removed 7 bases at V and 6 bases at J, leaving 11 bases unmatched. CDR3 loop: CASNYGTGGSNEQFF. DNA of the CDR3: TGTGCCAGTAACTACGGGACAGGCGGGTCCAATGAGCAGTTCTTC.

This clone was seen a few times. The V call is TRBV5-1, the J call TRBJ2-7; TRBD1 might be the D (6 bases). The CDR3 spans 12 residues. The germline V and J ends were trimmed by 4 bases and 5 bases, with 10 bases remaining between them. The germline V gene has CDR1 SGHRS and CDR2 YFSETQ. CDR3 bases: TGCGCCAGCAGCATACAGGGAAACGAGCAGTACTTC. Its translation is CASSIQGNEQYF.

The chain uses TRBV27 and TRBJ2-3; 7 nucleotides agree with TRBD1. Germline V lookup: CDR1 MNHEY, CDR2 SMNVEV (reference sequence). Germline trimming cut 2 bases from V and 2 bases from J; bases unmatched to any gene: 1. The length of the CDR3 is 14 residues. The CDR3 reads CASSLGTVTDTQYF. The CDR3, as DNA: TGTGCCAGCAGTTTAGGGACAGTCACAGATACGCAGTATTTT.

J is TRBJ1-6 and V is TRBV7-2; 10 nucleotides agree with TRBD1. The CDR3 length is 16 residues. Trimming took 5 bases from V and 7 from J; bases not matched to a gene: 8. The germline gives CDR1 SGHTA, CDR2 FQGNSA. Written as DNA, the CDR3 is TGTGCCAGCAGCCCACAGCCGGGACAGGGGAATTCACCCCTCCACTTT. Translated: CASSPQPGQGNSPLHF.

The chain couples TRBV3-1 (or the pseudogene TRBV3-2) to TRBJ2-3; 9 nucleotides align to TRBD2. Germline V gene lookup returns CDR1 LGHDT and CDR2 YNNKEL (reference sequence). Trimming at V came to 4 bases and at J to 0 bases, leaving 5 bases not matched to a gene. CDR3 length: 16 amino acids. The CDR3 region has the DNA TGTGCCAGCAGCCCCCTAGCGGGACCTAGCACAGATACGCAGTATTTT. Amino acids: CASSPLAGPSTDTQYF.

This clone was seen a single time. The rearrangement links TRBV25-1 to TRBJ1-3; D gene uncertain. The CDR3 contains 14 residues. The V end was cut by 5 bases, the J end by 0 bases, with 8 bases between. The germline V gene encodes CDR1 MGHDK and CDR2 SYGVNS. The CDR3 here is CASSRELSGNTIYF. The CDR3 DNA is TGTGCCAGCAGTAGAGAACTCTCTGGAAACACCATATATTTT.

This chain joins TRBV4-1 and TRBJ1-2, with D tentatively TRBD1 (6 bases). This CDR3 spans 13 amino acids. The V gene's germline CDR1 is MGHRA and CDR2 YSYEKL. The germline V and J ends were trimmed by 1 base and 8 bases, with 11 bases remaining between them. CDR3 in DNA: TGCGCCAGCAGCCAAGCTCGACAGGTGGGCTACACCTTC. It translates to CASSQARQVGYTF.

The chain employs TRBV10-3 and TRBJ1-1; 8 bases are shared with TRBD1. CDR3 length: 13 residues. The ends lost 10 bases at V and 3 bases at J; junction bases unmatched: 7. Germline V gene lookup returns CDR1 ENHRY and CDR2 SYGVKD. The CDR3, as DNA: TGTGCCACAGTGCAGACAGGGGACACTGAAGCTTTCTTT. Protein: CATVQTGDTEAFF.

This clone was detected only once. The CDR3 DNA is TGCGCCAGCAGCCAACTGACAGGGAGCGGGACTGAAGCTTTCTTT. It specifies CASSQLTGSGTEAFF. The chain links TRBV4-1 to TRBJ1-1, with 7 nucleotides matching TRBD1. The germline V gene has CDR1 MGHRA and CDR2 YSYEKL. The V gene end was trimmed by 2 bases and the J gene end by 5 bases; junction bases not matched to a gene: 8. CDR3 length equals 15 residues.

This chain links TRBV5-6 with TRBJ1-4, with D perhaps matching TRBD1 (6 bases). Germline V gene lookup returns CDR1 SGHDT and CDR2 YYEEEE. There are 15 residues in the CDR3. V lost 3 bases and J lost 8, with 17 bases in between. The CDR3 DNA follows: TGTGCCAGCAGCTGGAACTCGGGACAAAAGGAAAAACTGTTTTTT. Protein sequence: CASSWNSGQKEKLFF. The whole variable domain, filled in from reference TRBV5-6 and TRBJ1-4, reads DAGVTQSPTHLIKTRGQQVTLRCSPKSGHDTVSWYQQALGQGPQFIFQYYEEEERQRGNFPDRFSGHQFPNYSSELNVNALLLGDSALYLCASSWNSGQKEKLFFGSGTQLSVL.

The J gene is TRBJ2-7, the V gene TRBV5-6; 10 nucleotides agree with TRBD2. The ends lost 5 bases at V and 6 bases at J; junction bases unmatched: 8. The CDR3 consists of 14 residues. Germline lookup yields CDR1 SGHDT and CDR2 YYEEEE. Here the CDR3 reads CASRLSGRAAEQYF. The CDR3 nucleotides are TGTGCCAGCAGATTGAGCGGGAGGGCCGCCGAGCAGTACTTC.

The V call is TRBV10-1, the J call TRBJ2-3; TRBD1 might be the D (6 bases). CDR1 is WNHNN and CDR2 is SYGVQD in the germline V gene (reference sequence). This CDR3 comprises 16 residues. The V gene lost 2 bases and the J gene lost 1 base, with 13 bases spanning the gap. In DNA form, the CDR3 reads TGCGCCAGCAGTGAGCTGGGGGCCGGGGGCACAGATACGCAGTATTTT. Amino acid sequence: CASSELGAGGTDTQYF.

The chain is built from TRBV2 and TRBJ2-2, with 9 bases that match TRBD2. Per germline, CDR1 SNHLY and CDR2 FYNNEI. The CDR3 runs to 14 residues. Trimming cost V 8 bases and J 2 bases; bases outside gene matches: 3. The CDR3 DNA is TGTGCCAGCGAGCGGGAGGTAAACACCGGGGAGCTGTTTTTT. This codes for CASEREVNTGELFF.

The CDR3 sequence is CAWSVTPGSGQNNEQFF. DNA for the CDR3: TGTGCCTGGAGTGTCACACCGGGGTCAGGACAGAACAATGAGCAGTTCTTC. The chain recombines TRBV30 with TRBJ2-1; tentative D call: TRBD1 (6 bases). This CDR3 is 17 amino acids long. V gave up 0 bases and J gave up 5 bases, with 20 bases separating them. Germline CDR1 is GTSNPN and CDR2 is SVGIG (reference sequence). Complete variable domain (other parts from reference TRBV30 and TRBJ2-1): SQTIHQWPATLVQPVGSPLSLECTVEGTSNPNLYWYRQAAGRGLQLLFYSVGIGQISSEVPQNLSASRPQDRQFILSSKKLLLSDSGFYLCAWSVTPGSGQNNEQFFGPGTRLTVL.

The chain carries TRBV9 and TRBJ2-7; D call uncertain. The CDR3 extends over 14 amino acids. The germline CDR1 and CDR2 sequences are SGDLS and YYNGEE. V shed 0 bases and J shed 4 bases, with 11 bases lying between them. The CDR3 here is CASSVVPYSYEQYF. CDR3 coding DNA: TGTGCCAGCAGCGTAGTCCCATATAGTTACGAGCAGTACTTC.

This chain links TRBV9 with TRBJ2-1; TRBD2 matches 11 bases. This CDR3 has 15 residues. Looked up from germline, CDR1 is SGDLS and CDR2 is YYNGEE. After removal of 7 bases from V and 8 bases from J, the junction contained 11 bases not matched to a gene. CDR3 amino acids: CASAVGLADGDEQFF. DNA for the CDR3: TGTGCCAGCGCCGTGGGACTAGCGGATGGGGATGAGCAGTTCTTC. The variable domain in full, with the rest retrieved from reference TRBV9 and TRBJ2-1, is DSGVTQTPKHLITATGQRVTLRCSPRSGDLSVYWYQQSLDQGLQFLIQYYNGEERAKGNILERFSAQQFPDLHSELNLSSLELGDSALYFCASAVGLADGDEQFFGPGTRLTVL.

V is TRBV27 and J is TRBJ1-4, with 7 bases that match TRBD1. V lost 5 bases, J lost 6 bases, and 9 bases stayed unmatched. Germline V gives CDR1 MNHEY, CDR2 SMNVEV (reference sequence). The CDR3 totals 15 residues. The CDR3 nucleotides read TGTGCCAGCAGTGTTGGGACAGTGAAGGATGAAAAACTGTTTTTT. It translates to CASSVGTVKDEKLFF.

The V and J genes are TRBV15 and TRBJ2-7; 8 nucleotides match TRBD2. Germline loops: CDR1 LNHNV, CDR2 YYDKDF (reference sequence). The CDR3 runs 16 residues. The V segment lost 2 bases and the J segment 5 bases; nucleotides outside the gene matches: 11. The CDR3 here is CATSRLRASGWNEQYF. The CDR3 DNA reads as TGTGCCACCAGCAGACTCCGGGCTAGCGGGTGGAACGAGCAGTACTTC.

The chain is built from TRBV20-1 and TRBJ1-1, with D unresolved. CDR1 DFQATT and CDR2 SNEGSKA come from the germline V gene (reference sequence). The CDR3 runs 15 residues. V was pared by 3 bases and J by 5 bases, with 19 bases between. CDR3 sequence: CSASKQSFWETEAFF. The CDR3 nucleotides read TGCAGTGCTAGTAAACAGTCCTTTTGGGAGACTGAAGCTTTCTTT.

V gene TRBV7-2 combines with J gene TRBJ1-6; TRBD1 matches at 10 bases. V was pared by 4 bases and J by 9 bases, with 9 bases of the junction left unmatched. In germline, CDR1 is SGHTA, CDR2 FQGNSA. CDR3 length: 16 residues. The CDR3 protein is CASSSRQGANGSPLHF. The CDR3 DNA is TGTGCCAGCAGCTCCAGACAGGGGGCGAACGGTTCACCCCTCCACTTT. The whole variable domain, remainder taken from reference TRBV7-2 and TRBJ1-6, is GAGVSQSPSNKVTEKGKDVELRCDPISGHTALYWYRQSLGQGLEFLIYFQGNSAPDKSGLPSDRFSAERTGGSVSTLTIQRTQQEDSAVYLCASSSRQGANGSPLHFGNGTRLTVT.

The chain's CDR3 is CASSLALRGVLRYEQYF. In nucleotides, the CDR3 is TGTGCCAGCAGCTTAGCTTTGCGGGGGGTCCTTCGCTACGAGCAGTACTTC. The chain couples TRBV7-8 to TRBJ2-7, with 8 bases lining up with TRBD2. Germline loops: CDR1 SGHVS, CDR2 FQNEAQ. The CDR3 consists of 17 residues. V shed 0 bases, J shed 3 bases, and the junction held 10 bases outside the gene matches.

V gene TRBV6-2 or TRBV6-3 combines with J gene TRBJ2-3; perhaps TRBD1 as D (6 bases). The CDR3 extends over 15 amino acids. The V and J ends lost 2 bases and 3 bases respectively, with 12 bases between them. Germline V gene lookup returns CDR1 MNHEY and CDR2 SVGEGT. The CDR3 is CASSYLDSSTDTQYF. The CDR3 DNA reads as TGTGCCAGCAGTTACCTGGACAGTTCTACAGATACGCAGTATTTT.

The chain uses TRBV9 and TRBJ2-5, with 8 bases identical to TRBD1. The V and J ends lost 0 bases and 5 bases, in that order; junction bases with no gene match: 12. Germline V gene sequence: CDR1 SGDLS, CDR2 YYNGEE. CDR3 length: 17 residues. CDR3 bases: TGTGCCAGCAGCGTAGAGCCCCAATCGACAGGGGCTGAGACCCAGTACTTC. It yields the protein CASSVEPQSTGAETQYF.

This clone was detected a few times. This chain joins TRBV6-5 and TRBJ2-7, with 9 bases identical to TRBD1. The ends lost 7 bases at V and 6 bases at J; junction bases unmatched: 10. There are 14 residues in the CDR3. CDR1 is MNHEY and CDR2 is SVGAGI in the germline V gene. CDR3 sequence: CASTIQGAQAEQYF. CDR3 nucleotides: TGTGCCAGCACTATACAGGGGGCGCAGGCCGAGCAGTACTTC.

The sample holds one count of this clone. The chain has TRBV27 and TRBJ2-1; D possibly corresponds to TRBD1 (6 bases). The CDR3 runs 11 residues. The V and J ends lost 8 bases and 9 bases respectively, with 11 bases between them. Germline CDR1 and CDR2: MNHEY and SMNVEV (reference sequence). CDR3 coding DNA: TGTGCCAGCCGACAGGATTTTGAGCAGTTCTTC. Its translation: CASRQDFEQFF.

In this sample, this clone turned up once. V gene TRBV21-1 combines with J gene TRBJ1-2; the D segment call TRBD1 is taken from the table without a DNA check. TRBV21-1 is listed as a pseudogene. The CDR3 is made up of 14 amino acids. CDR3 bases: TGTGCCAGCAGCCACAGGAGATCGTACTATGGCTACACCTTC. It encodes CASSHRRSYYGYTF.

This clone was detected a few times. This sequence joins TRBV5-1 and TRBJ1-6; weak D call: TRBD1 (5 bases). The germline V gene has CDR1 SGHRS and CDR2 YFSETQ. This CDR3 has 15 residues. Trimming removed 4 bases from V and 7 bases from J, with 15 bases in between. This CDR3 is CASSPRAGLNSPLHF. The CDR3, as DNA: TGCGCCAGCAGCCCCCGGGCAGGGTTAAATTCACCCCTCCACTTT.

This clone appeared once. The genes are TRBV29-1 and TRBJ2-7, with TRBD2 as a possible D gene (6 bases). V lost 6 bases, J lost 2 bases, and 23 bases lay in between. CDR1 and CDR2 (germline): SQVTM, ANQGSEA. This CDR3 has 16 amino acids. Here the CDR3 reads CSVSVGDSWTAYEQYF. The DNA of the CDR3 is TGCAGCGTCTCAGTAGGGGACTCTTGGACCGCCTACGAGCAGTACTTC.

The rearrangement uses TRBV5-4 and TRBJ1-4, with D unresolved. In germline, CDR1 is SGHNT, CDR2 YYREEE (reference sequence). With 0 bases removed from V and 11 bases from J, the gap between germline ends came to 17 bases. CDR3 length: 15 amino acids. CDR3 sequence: CASSLESSPGRKLFF. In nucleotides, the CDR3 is TGTGCCAGCAGCTTGGAGAGTAGTCCGGGGAGGAAACTGTTTTTT.

The CDR3 is CASNNDRRRPNEQFF. As DNA, the CDR3 is TGCGCCAGCAACAACGACAGGCGGCGCCCCAATGAGCAGTTCTTC. V and J are TRBV10-2 and TRBJ2-1; D is possibly TRBD1 (6 bases). Deletions cut 7 bases from V and 6 bases from J, with 19 bases between. CDR1 and CDR2 from the germline V gene are WSHSY and SAAADI. This CDR3 has 15 residues.

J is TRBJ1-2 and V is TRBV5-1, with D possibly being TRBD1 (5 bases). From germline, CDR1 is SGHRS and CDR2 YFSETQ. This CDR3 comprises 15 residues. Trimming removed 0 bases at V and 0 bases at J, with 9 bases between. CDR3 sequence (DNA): TGCGCCAGCAGCTTGGAAGGGGTCACTAACTATGGCTACACCTTC. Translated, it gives CASSLEGVTNYGYTF.

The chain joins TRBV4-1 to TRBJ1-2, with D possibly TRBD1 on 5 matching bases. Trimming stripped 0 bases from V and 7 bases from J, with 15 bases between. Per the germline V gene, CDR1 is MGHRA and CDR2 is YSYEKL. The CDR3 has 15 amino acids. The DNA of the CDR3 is TGCGCCAGCAGCCAAGATTCGGCAGGGAGGTTTGGCTACACCTTC. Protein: CASSQDSAGRFGYTF.